This T cell receptor (beta chain) derives from a study of blood T cell repertoires in COVID-19 (dated by TCRdb to 2018 to 2021). Looking at the study overall: Samples from collaborators originated in the United States, Italy and Spain and spanned both the acute and convalescent phases of COVID-19. The prospective study material was composed of cDNA or gDNA derived from T cells, B-cell-depleted T cells, or PBMCs. Deeply sampled blood TCRbeta repertoires from subjects exposed to, actively infected with, or recovered from COVID-19 were included in the dataset. The repertoires were made available in a free public database intended to serve as a resource for research on the immune response to SARS-CoV-2. Samples were obtained from the ongoing ImmuneRACE study (first 160 participants) and from about 1,300 subjects provided by 6 global collaborators. A de-identified subject ID, COVID-19 status, age in years and sex were almost always included in the sample metadata. HLA class I and class II types, where available, came from metadata supplied by the sample provider rather than from assay-based typing.

Collaborating institutions collected whole blood in K2EDTA tubes following their own protocols. For TCRbeta analysis, collaborators shipped samples in one of three forms: frozen whole blood, isolated PBMCs, or DNA extracted from either of those sample types. Concerning this clone itself: This clone's antigen is unknown. Base qualities are not at hand, and no much larger clone is one base apart.

Here is what the overall study found, with its caveats: How much clinical and demographic metadata was included differed by source and by participant, and the metadata was provided uncurated.

The immunoSEQ Assay, a bias-controlled multiplex PCR, was used to amplify TCRbeta CDR3 regions from genomic DNA. The original pipeline was this. The number of nucleated cells in each sample was estimated from the amplification of reference gene primers within the assay. To quantify the absolute abundance of each unique TCRbeta CDR3 rearrangement, sequence reads were collapsed and filtered. For each sample, productive Simpson clonality was calculated as the square root of Simpson's diversity index across productive rearrangements. TCRdb took this table from immuneACCESS and kept in-frame rearrangements with V and J called. Such tables lack part of the clones; where checked against another copy, unresolved V genes explain under half of the gap, and the rest is unexplained. V and J calls and clone size are copied from that table; D and trimming were computed from the DNA. The sample has around 64,000 clones on record, around 88% of them singletons. The ten top clones hold 15% to 20% of the sample.

Via the germline V gene, CDR1 is MNHEY and CDR2 SVGEGT. Including cysteine and phenylalanine, the CDR3 has 19 amino acids. The kept DNA is CDR3 alone, 57 bases in frame from the first base. Germline trimming amounts to 0 bases on V and 4 bases on J, with 10 as the count of junction bases outside the gene matches. The receptor was derived from a woman of 80 years or more with acute or convalescent COVID-19. The sample taken for sequencing was peripheral blood. The chain was built from TRBV6-2 or TRBV6-3 and TRBJ2-2, with 11 bases matching TRBD1. The CDR3 region has the sequence CASSYSRDRGVSTTGELFF. The nucleotide sequence reads as follows: TGTGCCAGCAGTTACTCGAGGGACAGGGGGGTGTCGACCACCGGGGAGCTGTTTTTT.